Listed below are T cell receptor beta chains from one sample, sequenced in a study of T cell responses to AZD1222 COVID-19 vaccine. Sequencing was performed with immunoSEQ multiplex PCR; in TCRdb, only in-frame clones are kept and a portion is missing. In the table there are 140,000 or so clones, more than 85% of which are singletons. This material consisted of peripheral blood, taken 28 days after the second AZD1222 dose. The source is an adult who received the AZD1222 COVID-19 vaccine. Both conserved end residues are part of each CDR3. The D gene is left open where the match is weak. Not all rows give a size; the values are once, few, many and, for expanded clones, a class.

clone_size,d_call,j_call,v_call,cdr3_nt,cdr3_aa
.,.,TRBJ1-5,TRBV18,TGTGCCAGCTCACTTGACCAGGGCGGCCAGCCCCAGCATTTT,CASSLDQGGQPQHF
.,.,TRBJ2-1,TRBV12-1,TGTGCCAGCAGCCCGCGGACTAGCGGGAGTCGGCCCTACAATGAGCAGTTCTTC,CASSPRTSGSRPYNEQFF
.,.,TRBJ1-3,TRBV3-1/TRBV3-2,TGTGCCAGCAGCCCCTGGGTCTTCTCTGGAAACACCATATATTTT,CASSPWVFSGNTIYF
.,TRBD1,TRBJ2-3,TRBV28,TGTGCCAGCAGTCAGGGGGCTGATACGCAGTATTTT,CASSQGADTQYF
.,.,TRBJ2-1,TRBV4-1,TGCGCCAGCAGCCAAGATACCCTGCCGGATGAGCAGTTCTTC,CASSQDTLPDEQFF
.,.,TRBJ2-3,TRBV19,TGTGCCAGTAGTGCCAGCGAGGCCTCAACAGATACGCAGTATTTT,CASSASEASTDTQYF
.,.,TRBJ1-2,TRBV5-5,TGTGCCAGCAGCTTGGGGGGATCTAACTATGGCTACACCTTC,CASSLGGSNYGYTF
.,.,TRBJ1-3,TRBV7-2,TGTGCCAGCAGCACGGACGTGGGAAACACCATATATTTT,CASSTDVGNTIYF
.,TRBD1,TRBJ2-5,TRBV29-1,TGCAGCGTTGTGGGCAGGGGGTTCGTGAGAGTGGAGACCCAGTACTTC,CSVVGRGFVRVETQYF
.,.,TRBJ2-1,TRBV29-1,TGCAGCGTTGAAGGGGGCCTCTACGTCTCCTACAATGAGCAGTTCTTC,CSVEGGLYVSYNEQFF
.,.,TRBJ2-4,TRBV2,TGTGCCAGCAGTGACGGGAGCAGATCCAAAAACATTCAGTACTTC,CASSDGSRSKNIQYF
.,.,TRBJ1-1,TRBV9,TGTGCCAGCAGCGTAGCTTTTGGGACGTTGGACACTGAAGCTTTCTTT,CASSVAFGTLDTEAFF
.,TRBD1,TRBJ1-1,TRBV13,TGTGCCAGCAGCCCCAGGGGGGTGAACACTGAAGCTTTCTTT,CASSPRGVNTEAFF
.,.,TRBJ2-6,TRBV7-6,TGTGCCAGCAGCTTAAGGGGGGACGGGGCCAACGTCCTGACTTTC,CASSLRGDGANVLTF
.,.,TRBJ2-7,TRBV2,TGTGCCAGCAGATTTATCGCAGTTGGCGACGAGCAGTACTTC,CASRFIAVGDEQYF
.,TRBD1,TRBJ2-7,TRBV6-2/TRBV6-3,TGTGCCAGCAGTTGGGATCCCGGGACAGGGAGCTACGAGCAGTACTTC,CASSWDPGTGSYEQYF
once,.,TRBJ1-2,TRBV14,TGTGCCAGCAGCCAAGGTAGCAGGGCCCGCTTC,CASSQGSRARF
.,.,TRBJ1-1,TRBV5-5,TGTGCCAGCAGCTTGGGATCGAGCCAGGTTGAAGCTTTCTTT,CASSLGSSQVEAFF
.,TRBD2,TRBJ2-7,TRBV5-1,TGCGCCAGCAGCTTGACTAGCGGGACCTACGAGCAGTACTTC,CASSLTSGTYEQYF
.,.,TRBJ1-1,TRBV6-6,TGTGCCAGCAGTTACGGGCCAGGGGCTAACACTGAAGCTTTCTTT,CASSYGPGANTEAFF
.,.,TRBJ1-6,TRBV6-2/TRBV6-3,TGTGCCAGCAGTTGGCAGCAGGGCTTCGTTTCACCCCTCCACTTT,CASSWQQGFVSPLHF
.,.,TRBJ1-2,TRBV7-9,TGTGCCAGCAGCGACGGGAACAGGGCCGGCGGCTACACCTTC,CASSDGNRAGGYTF
.,.,TRBJ2-7,TRBV4-1,TGCGCCAGCAGCCAAGCGTTCTCCCCCTACGAGCAGTACTTC,CASSQAFSPYEQYF
.,TRBD1,TRBJ1-1,TRBV5-1,TGCGCCAGCAGCCGGACGACAGGGCTCCACACTGAAGCTTTCTTT,CASSRTTGLHTEAFF
.,.,TRBJ1-5,TRBV21-1,TGTGCCAGCAGCAAAAGGCCCCACCGGGGTAGCAATCAGCCCCAGCATTTT,CASSKRPHRGSNQPQHF
.,.,TRBJ2-4,TRBV18,TGTGCCAGCTCACCAAACGGGGGGCGCATGGACATTCAGTACTTC,CASSPNGGRMDIQYF
.,.,TRBJ1-3,TRBV6-5,TGTGCCAGCAGTTACTCTTCCATAAACTCTGGAAACACCATATATTTT,CASSYSSINSGNTIYF
few,TRBD1,TRBJ1-6,TRBV2,TGTGCCAGCAGTGGGACAGGGGGCTATAATTCACCCCTCCACTTT,CASSGTGGYNSPLHF
.,.,TRBJ1-2,TRBV7-9,TGTGCCACTAGCGACCCGGGCCCTAACTATGGCTACACCTTC,CATSDPGPNYGYTF
once,.,TRBJ1-1,TRBV5-1,TGCGCCAGCAGCCGTACAGTTAACACTGAAGCTTTCTTT,CASSRTVNTEAFF
.,.,TRBJ2-2,TRBV5-3,TGTGCCAGAAGCTTGGACAGAACGAACACCGGGGAGCTGTTTTTT,CARSLDRTNTGELFF
.,.,TRBJ2-7,TRBV7-2,TGTGCCAGCAGCTTAGTAGCGAAGGGAGCCCCCTACGAGCAGTACTTC,CASSLVAKGAPYEQYF
.,TRBD2,TRBJ2-5,TRBV3-1/TRBV3-2,TGTGCCAGCAGCCAAGATTTAGCGGGGGGGCCGCAGACCCAGTACTTC,CASSQDLAGGPQTQYF
.,.,TRBJ1-6,TRBV2,TGTGCCAGCAGTCCTCCTAGACAGTCACCTTTAGGGTCACCCCTCCACTTT,CASSPPRQSPLGSPLHF
few,TRBD2,TRBJ2-7,TRBV7-9,TGTGCCAGCAGCCCTAGAACGGCGGGGGGCTACGAGCAGTACTTC,CASSPRTAGGYEQYF
.,TRBD1,TRBJ2-1,TRBV27,TGTGCCAGCAGTTCCCGGGACAGGGGGCACAATGAGCAGTTCTTC,CASSSRDRGHNEQFF
.,.,TRBJ1-5,TRBV6-5,TGTGCCAGCAAAACCGGGGCGAATCAGCCCCAGCATTTT,CASKTGANQPQHF
.,TRBD2,TRBJ2-7,TRBV5-1,TGCGCCAGCAGCTCGGGGACTAGCGGGTACGAGCAGTACTTC,CASSSGTSGYEQYF
.,.,TRBJ2-7,TRBV29-1,TGCAGCGCCTCAGCGGGACACCTATCCTACGAGCAGTACTTC,CSASAGHLSYEQYF
.,.,TRBJ2-1,TRBV9,TGTGCCAGCGGCTTGACCGGCAATGAGCAGTTCTTC,CASGLTGNEQFF
once,.,TRBJ2-7,TRBV5-4,TGTGCCAGCAGCACCAAGACAGGCTACGAGCAGTACTTC,CASSTKTGYEQYF
.,TRBD2,TRBJ2-7,TRBV19,TGTGCCAGTAGTACCTGGCGGCGGGGGGCCTACGAGCAGTACTTC,CASSTWRRGAYEQYF
few,.,TRBJ1-3,TRBV11-2,TGTGCCAGCAGCTCTCCGGACACTGGCTCTGGAAACACCATATATTTT,CASSSPDTGSGNTIYF
.,TRBD1,TRBJ1-4,TRBV7-8,TGTGCCAGCAGTAACCGGGACAGCGAGAATGAAAAACTGTTTTTT,CASSNRDSENEKLFF
.,.,TRBJ2-3,TRBV9,TGTGCCAGCAGCTTGGACACCCGCACAGATACGCAGTATTTT,CASSLDTRTDTQYF